This entry concerns a single TCR beta chain. Its specificity is not known. This specimen belongs to a study of T cell responses to AZD1222 COVID-19 vaccine. Regarding the study as a whole: Researchers report vaccine-associated CD4 TCRs spanning spike, with dominance at 160-218 and 743-854. Increases in Spike-specific TCR breadth and depth were seen after two AZD1222 doses. Most donors were white British, females outnumbered males, and clonal diversity was possibly underestimated.

Trimming left V 0 bases short and J 5 bases short, with 15 bases between. Germline CDR1 reads SGHDT; CDR2 reads YYEEEE. The CDR3 consists of 15 residues. Libraries were prepared by immunoSEQ multiplex PCR; TCRdb keeps only in-frame clonotypes and omits some of them. The table has over 95,000 clones, approximately 89% seen once. Material: peripheral blood, obtained on day 0 of AZD1222 vaccination. The sequence was obtained from an adult in good health. The V and J genes are TRBV5-6 and TRBJ2-7; TRBD1 is a possible D gene (6 bases). CDR3 nucleotides: TGTGCCAGCAGCTTGGGACAGGCCCCTTTTCACGAGCAGTACTTC. It is translated as CASSLGQAPFHEQYF.